Each of the 20 T cell receptor beta chains below was sequenced from the same sample in a study of breast tumors, draining lymph nodes, adjacent tissues. The lymph nodes were axillary draining lymph nodes from breast cancer patients. MiXCR, applied by TCRdb to the multiplex PCR reads, yields one record per CDR3 protein. Seen here are under 300,000 distinct CDR3 sequences, around 34% observed once, and the top ten hold under 4.5%. The sample was axillary lymph node tissue. The receptors were gathered from a female donor with breast cancer. Some clones in this sample may be carry-over from other donors' samples.

This clonotype was detected ten times or more. The chain combines TRBV2 with TRBJ1-2, with D possibly matching TRBD1 (6 bases). CDR3 length: 20 residues. V was cut by 4 bases and J by 2 bases, with 29 bases left in between. In germline, CDR1 is SNHLY, CDR2 FYNNEI. As DNA, the CDR3 is TGTGCCAGCAGTGGAGGGCGGGGTCAAGGCAGGGGAGCGGGGAACTATGGCTACACCTTC. This sequence encodes CASSGGRGQGRGAGNYGYTF.

This clonotype showed up many times. V and J are TRBV20-1 and TRBJ2-1; 16 nucleotides match TRBD2. This CDR3 has 19 residues. From germline, CDR1 is DFQATT and CDR2 SNEGSKA (reference sequence). Losses at the gene ends were 6 bases for V and 1 base for J; bases not matched to a gene: 12. The CDR3 region has the DNA TGCAGTGCCGCCACTCCGGGACTAGCGGGAGGGCGGTCCTACAATGAGCAGTTCTTC. This codes for CSAATPGLAGGRSYNEQFF.

This clonotype was seen many times. The J gene is TRBJ2-5, the V gene TRBV4-1; 7 nucleotides line up with TRBD1. Germline CDR1 reads MGHRA; CDR2 reads YSYEKL. The V gene end was trimmed by 1 base and the J gene end by 1 base; junction bases not matched to a gene: 9. CDR3 length: 17 residues. The CDR3 sequence: CASSQGSIGDSQETQYF. The CDR3 DNA reads as TGCGCCAGCAGCCAAGGCTCCATTGGGGACAGCCAAGAGACCCAGTACTTC.

The table lists this clonotype with a few counts. A much larger clone is a single base away; this may be a read error. V is TRBV20-1 and J is TRBJ1-5; possible D gene TRBD1, 6 bases. V shed 0 bases and J shed 1 base, with 16 bases lying between them. Germline values: CDR1 DFQATT, CDR2 SNEGSKA (reference sequence). The CDR3 contains 17 residues. CDR3 sequence (DNA): TGCAGTGCTAGAGATTCCCAGGGGCCCTCGAGCAATCAGCCCCAGCATTTT. Amino acid sequence: CSARDSQGPSSNQPQHF.

There are many counts of this clonotype. V usage is TRBV9 and J usage is TRBJ2-7; D is ambiguous. V lost 0 bases to trimming and J lost 2 bases, with 9 bases between them. The germline gives CDR1 SGDLS, CDR2 YYNGEE. CDR3 length: 14 amino acids. CDR3 residues: CASSVVGEAYEQYF. CDR3 nucleotide sequence: TGTGCCAGCAGCGTAGTTGGGGAAGCCTACGAGCAGTACTTC. The variable domain in full, completed from reference TRBV9 and TRBJ2-7, reads DSGVTQTPKHLITATGQRVTLRCSPRSGDLSVYWYQQSLDQGLQFLIQYYNGEERAKGNILERFSAQQFPDLHSELNLSSLELGDSALYFCASSVVGEAYEQYFGPGTRLTVT.

This clonotype was seen more than once but under ten times. One junction end does not reproduce the germline sequence, and a read error may be involved. The chain employs TRBV19 and TRBJ1-5, with 7 bases matching TRBD1. This CDR3 is built from 14 residues. CDR1 and CDR2 from the germline V gene are LNHDA and SQIVND (reference sequence). The CDR3 loop is CASSKGQSNQSQHF. The CDR3 DNA reads TGTGCCAGTAGTAAGGGACAGAGCAATCAGTCCCAGCATTTT.

The chain employs TRBV20-1 and TRBJ2-2; 7 positions match TRBD1. Germline CDR1 DFQATT, CDR2 SNEGSKA (reference sequence). V shed 3 bases and J 6 bases; nucleotides not matched to a gene: 10. The CDR3 extends over 15 amino acids. This chain's CDR3 is CSASPGGSFPGELFF. CDR3 nucleotide sequence: TGCAGTGCTAGTCCAGGGGGAAGCTTTCCCGGGGAGCTGTTTTTT.

The gene calls are TRBV5-1 and TRBJ2-1, with D perhaps matching TRBD1 (6 bases). Deletions cut 4 bases from V and 7 bases from J, with 12 bases between. This CDR3 has 13 amino acids. Germline loops: CDR1 SGHRS, CDR2 YFSETQ. This CDR3 is CASSRSQGNEQFF. The CDR3 DNA sequence: TGCGCCAGCAGCCGGTCCCAGGGGAATGAGCAGTTCTTC.

This clonotype was found once. The chain carries TRBV11-2 and TRBJ2-2, with 15 bases fitting TRBD2. From germline, CDR1 is SGHAT and CDR2 FQNNGV. V lost 5 bases and J lost 0; bases outside the gene matches: 10. This CDR3 contains 20 residues. The DNA for the CDR3 is TGTGCCAGCAGCCCCACGGGACTAGCGGGGGGCCCCACGAACACCGGGGAGCTGTTTTTT. It encodes CASSPTGLAGGPTNTGELFF.

The CDR3: CATSAGVRPYEHNEKLFF. CDR3 nucleotide sequence: TGTGCCACCAGTGCAGGAGTGCGCCCCTACGAGCATAATGAAAAACTGTTTTTT. V and J are TRBV24-1 and TRBJ1-4, with D unclear. Between the trimmed V and J ends, which lost 5 bases and 4 bases, there was a span of 22 bases. This CDR3 has 18 residues. Germline loops: CDR1 KGHDR, CDR2 SFDVKD.

This CDR3 is CASRWTSGVGEQYF. CDR3 DNA sequence: TGTGCCAGCAGATGGACTAGCGGAGTTGGGGAGCAGTACTTC. The V gene is TRBV7-2, the J gene TRBJ2-7; 10 bases are shared with TRBD2. Germline CDR1 is SGHTA and CDR2 is FQGNSA. Germline trimming cut 6 bases from V and 7 bases from J; bases unmatched to any gene: 9. The CDR3 covers 14 residues.

This clonotype was seen ten or more times. As DNA, the CDR3 is TGTGCCAGCAGCTTGGGACTAGCGGAAACAGATACGCAGTATTTT. The encoded protein is CASSLGLAETDTQYF. The chain employs TRBV5-5 and TRBJ2-3; 9 bases line up with TRBD2. V was pared by 0 bases and J by 3 bases, with 2 bases of the junction left unmatched. Germline V lookup: CDR1 SGHKS, CDR2 YYEKEE (reference sequence). The length of the CDR3 is 15 residues.

In this sample, this clonotype turned up many times. The chain couples TRBV25-1 to TRBJ2-1, with 8 bases aligning to TRBD1. Germline V CDR1 and CDR2: MGHDK, SYGVNS. This CDR3 spans 13 amino acids. The V gene end was trimmed by 6 bases and the J gene end by 10 bases; junction bases not matched to a gene: 8. The DNA for the CDR3 is TGTGCCAGCAGGGACAGGGAGGCCCACGAGCAGTTCTTC. This sequence encodes CASRDREAHEQFF. The variable domain in full, completed from reference TRBV25-1 and TRBJ2-1, reads EADIYQTPRYLVIGTGKKITLECSQTMGHDKMYWYQQDPGMELHLIHYSYGVNSTEKGDLSSESTVSRIRTEHFPLTLESARPSHTSQYLCASRDREAHEQFFGPGTRLTVL.

This clonotype came up many times. The rearrangement uses TRBV4-1 and TRBJ1-5; possible D gene TRBD1, 5 bases. Germline CDR1 and CDR2: MGHRA and YSYEKL. V was cut by 8 bases and J by 0 bases, with 17 bases left in between. The CDR3 sequence is 16 residues long. This CDR3 is CASGSGEGYSNQPQHF. CDR3 in DNA: TGCGCCAGCGGCTCGGGGGAGGGATATAGCAATCAGCCCCAGCATTTT.

This clonotype was counted at least ten times. The chain joins TRBV16 to TRBJ1-6, with a possible D match to TRBD1 (6 bases). V was pared by 1 base and J by 5 bases, with 9 bases between. The CDR3 runs to 15 residues. Germline V CDR1 and CDR2: KGHSY, FQNENV. CDR3 protein: CASSQLDRDNSPLHF. For the CDR3, the DNA is TGTGCCAGCAGCCAATTGGACAGAGATAATTCACCCCTCCACTTT.

Note on this clonotype: The conserved final phenylalanine or tryptophan is absent from the CDR3, which likely points to a read error. No DNA is shown, since the ends of the CDR3 on it are uncertain; the CDR3 is the one TCRdb lists. The J gene is TRBJ2-3, the V gene TRBV6-5; the table's TRBD1 call for D was not verified on the DNA. Per germline, CDR1 MNHEY and CDR2 SVGAGI. The CDR3 spans 10 residues, counting both ends. CDR3 sequence: CASSLNSGTG.

In its sample, this clonotype was seen many times. The rearrangement links TRBV4-3 to TRBJ1-2, with D possibly being TRBD1 (6 bases). The germline gives CDR1 LGHNA, CDR2 YSLEER. V was shortened by 1 base and J by 7 bases, with 10 bases between the two germline ends. The CDR3 spans 13 residues. CDR3 sequence reads: CASSQVPGAGYTF. In DNA, the CDR3 is TGCGCCAGCAGCCAAGTTCCAGGGGCTGGCTACACCTTC.

The rearrangement joins TRBV6-1 to TRBJ2-6, with 11 nucleotides matching TRBD1. V lost 2 bases and J lost 0; bases outside the gene matches: 3. The CDR3 length is 18 residues. Looked up from germline, CDR1 is MNHNS and CDR2 is SASEGT. CDR3 nucleotides: TGTGCCAGCAGTGAACGGGGGACAGGGGGCTCTGGGGCCAACGTCCTGACTTTC. Its protein is CASSERGTGGSGANVLTF.

This clonotype was picked up many times. The chain carries TRBV20-1 and TRBJ2-5; 12 bases fit TRBD1. The V gene's germline CDR1 is DFQATT and CDR2 SNEGSKA (reference sequence). The CDR3 runs 15 residues. The trim removed 4 bases at V and 1 base at J, leaving 4 bases unmatched. CDR3 sequence (DNA): TGCAGTGCTATCGGGACAGGGGGCTTCCAAGAGACCCAGTACTTC. It yields the protein CSAIGTGGFQETQYF.

Worth noting for this clonotype: A much larger clonotype is one base distant, so this may be a read error. This chain connects TRBV6-1 to TRBJ1-4, with 7 bases lining up with TRBD1. Losses at the gene ends were 8 bases for V and 4 bases for J; bases not matched to a gene: 7. The CDR3 loop spans 14 amino acids. CDR1 MNHNS and CDR2 SASEGT come from the germline V gene. The CDR3 DNA reads as TGTGCCAGCGAAACCGGGACAGATAATGAAAAACTGTTTTTT. Protein: CASETGTDNEKLFF.